The source of this T cell receptor (beta chain) is a study of blood T cell repertoires in COVID-19. Study-wide context: Samples of COVID-19 (acute and convalescent) were obtained from the United States, Italy and Spain. T cells, B-cell-depleted T cells, or PBMCs supplied cDNA or gDNA.

Germline V gives CDR1 SGHTA, CDR2 FQGTGA. V was shortened by 3 bases and J by 7 bases, with 16 bases between the two germline ends. There are 15 residues in the CDR3. How the authors handled the data: Scientists estimated how many nucleated cells there were by amplifying reference gene primers. Method: immunoSEQ multiplex PCR; TCRdb's copy keeps in-frame clones and lacks some. D and trimming were read from the DNA, whereas the V and J calls and clone size are those reported in that table. The repertoire includes approximately 65,000 clones, 80% to 90% of them detected once, and more than 1% sits in the top ten.

Sequencing input: peripheral blood. This rearrangement joins TRBV7-3 to TRBJ2-1; the D gene is possibly TRBD1 (6 bases). The source is a man aged 35 to 55 with acute or convalescent COVID-19. CDR3 nucleotide sequence: TGTGCCAGCAGCTTGGGACAAAAGAGGGGGAATGAGCAGTTCTTC. This codes for CASSLGQKRGNEQFF.